This T cell receptor (beta chain) derives from a study of blood T cell repertoires in COVID-19. Study as a whole: Some COVID-19 samples were acute and others convalescent; all came from the United States, Italy and Spain. T cells, B-cell-depleted T cells, or PBMCs supplied cDNA or gDNA.

Trimming took off 3 bases at V and 4 bases at J, with 9 bases between the two ends. This CDR3 comprises 13 residues. The germline V gene encodes CDR1 SNHLY and CDR2 FYNNEI. Some clones are missing from TCRdb's copy, which holds only in-frame ones; the method was immunoSEQ multiplex PCR. Of around 150,000 clones listed, 87% were seen once; the top ten hold 3.5% to 4%. The sample was peripheral blood. This receptor was identified in a woman aged 55-70 years who had recovered from COVID-19. V and J are TRBV2 and TRBJ1-2; tentatively, D is TRBD1 (5 bases). CDR3 bases: TGTGCCAGCAGTGACGACAGCCGCTATGGCTACACCTTC. Translated: CASSDDSRYGYTF. Based on the CDR3 plus reference TRBV2 and TRBJ1-2, the full variable domain is EPEVTQTPSHQVTQMGQEVILRCVPISNHLYFYWYRQILGQKVEFLVSFYNNEISEKSEIFDDQFSVERPDGSNFTLKIRSTKLEDSAMYFCASSDDSRYGYTFGSGTRLTVV.